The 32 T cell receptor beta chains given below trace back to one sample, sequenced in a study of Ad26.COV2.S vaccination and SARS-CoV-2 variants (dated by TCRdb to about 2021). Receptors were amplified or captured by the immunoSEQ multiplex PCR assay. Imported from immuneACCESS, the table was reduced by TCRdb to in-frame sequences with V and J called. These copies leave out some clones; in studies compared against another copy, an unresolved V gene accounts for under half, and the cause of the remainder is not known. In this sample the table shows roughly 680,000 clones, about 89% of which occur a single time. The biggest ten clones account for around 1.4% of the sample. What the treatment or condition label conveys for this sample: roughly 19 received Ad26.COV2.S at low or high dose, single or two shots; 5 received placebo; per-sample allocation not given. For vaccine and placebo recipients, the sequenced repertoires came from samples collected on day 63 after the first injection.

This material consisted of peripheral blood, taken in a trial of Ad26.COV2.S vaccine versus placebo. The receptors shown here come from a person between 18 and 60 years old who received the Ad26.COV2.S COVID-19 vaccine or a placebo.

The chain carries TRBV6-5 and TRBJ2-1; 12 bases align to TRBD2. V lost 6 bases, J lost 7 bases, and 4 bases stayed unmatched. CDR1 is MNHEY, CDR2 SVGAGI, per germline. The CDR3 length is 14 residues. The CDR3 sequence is CASRWTSGMNEQFF. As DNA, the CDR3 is TGTGCCAGCAGGTGGACTAGCGGGATGAATGAGCAGTTCTTC.

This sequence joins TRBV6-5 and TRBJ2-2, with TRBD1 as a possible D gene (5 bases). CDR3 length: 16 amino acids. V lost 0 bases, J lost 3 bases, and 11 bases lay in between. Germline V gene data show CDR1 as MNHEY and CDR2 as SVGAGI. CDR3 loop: CASSYSQGWDTGELFF. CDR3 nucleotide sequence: TGTGCCAGCAGTTACTCTCAGGGTTGGGACACCGGGGAGCTGTTTTTT.

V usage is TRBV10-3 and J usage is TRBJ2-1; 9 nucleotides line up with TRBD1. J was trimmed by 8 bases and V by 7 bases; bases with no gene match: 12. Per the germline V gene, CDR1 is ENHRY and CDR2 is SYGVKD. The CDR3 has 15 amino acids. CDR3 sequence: CAIKRDGTGIYEQFF. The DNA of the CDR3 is TGTGCCATCAAAAGGGACGGGACAGGGATTTATGAGCAGTTCTTC.

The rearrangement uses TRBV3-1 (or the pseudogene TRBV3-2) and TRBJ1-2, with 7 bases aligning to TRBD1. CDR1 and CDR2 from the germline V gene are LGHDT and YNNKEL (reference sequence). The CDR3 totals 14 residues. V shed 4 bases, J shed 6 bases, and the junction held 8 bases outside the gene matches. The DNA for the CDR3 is TGTGCCAGCAGCCCCCGGGGGACAGCTAATGGCTACACCTTC. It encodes CASSPRGTANGYTF.

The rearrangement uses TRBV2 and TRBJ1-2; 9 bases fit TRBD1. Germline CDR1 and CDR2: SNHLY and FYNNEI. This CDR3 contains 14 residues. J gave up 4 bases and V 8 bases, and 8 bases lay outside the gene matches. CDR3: CASSPQGAGYGYTF. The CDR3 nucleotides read TGTGCCAGCTCCCCACAGGGGGCCGGCTATGGCTACACCTTC.

CDR3 DNA: TGTGCCAGCAGTGCCGGGACAGACTATGGCTACACCTTC. Protein: CASSAGTDYGYTF. V is TRBV12-3 or TRBV12-4 and J is TRBJ1-2; 7 bases line up with TRBD1. V shed 5 bases and J 3 bases; nucleotides not matched to a gene: 3. This CDR3 has 13 residues.

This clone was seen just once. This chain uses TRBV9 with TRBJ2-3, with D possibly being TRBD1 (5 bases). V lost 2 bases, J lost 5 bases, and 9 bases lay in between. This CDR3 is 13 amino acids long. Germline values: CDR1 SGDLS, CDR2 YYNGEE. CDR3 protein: CASSVARVDTQYF. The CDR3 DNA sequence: TGTGCCAGCAGCGTCGCCAGGGTAGATACGCAGTATTTT.

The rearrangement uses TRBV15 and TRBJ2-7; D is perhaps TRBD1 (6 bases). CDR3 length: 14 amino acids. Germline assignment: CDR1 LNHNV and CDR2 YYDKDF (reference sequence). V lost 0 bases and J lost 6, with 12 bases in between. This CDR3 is CATSRDQGPGEQYF. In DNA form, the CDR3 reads TGTGCCACCAGCAGAGATCAGGGGCCCGGCGAGCAGTACTTC.

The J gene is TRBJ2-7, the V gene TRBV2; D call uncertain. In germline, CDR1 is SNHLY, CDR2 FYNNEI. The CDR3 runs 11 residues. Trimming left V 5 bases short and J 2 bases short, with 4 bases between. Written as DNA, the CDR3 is TGTGCCAGCAGTCGCCCCTACGAGCAGTACTTC. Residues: CASSRPYEQYF. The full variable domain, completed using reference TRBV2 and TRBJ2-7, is EPEVTQTPSHQVTQMGQEVILRCVPISNHLYFYWYRQILGQKVEFLVSFYNNEISEKSEIFDDQFSVERPDGSNFTLKIRSTKLEDSAMYFCASSRPYEQYFGPGTRLTVT.

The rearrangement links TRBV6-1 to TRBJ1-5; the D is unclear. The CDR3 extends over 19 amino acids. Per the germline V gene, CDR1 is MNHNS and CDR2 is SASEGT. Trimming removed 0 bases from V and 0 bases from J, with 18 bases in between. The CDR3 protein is CASSEAPGVAVNSNQPQHF. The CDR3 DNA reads TGTGCCAGCAGTGAAGCCCCTGGCGTGGCGGTGAATAGCAATCAGCCCCAGCATTTT.

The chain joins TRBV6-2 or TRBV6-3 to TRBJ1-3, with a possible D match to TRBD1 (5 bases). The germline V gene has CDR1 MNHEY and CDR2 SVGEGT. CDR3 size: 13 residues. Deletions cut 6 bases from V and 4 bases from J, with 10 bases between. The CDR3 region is CASSPYRGNTIYF. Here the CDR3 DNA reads TGTGCCAGCAGCCCCTACAGGGGAAACACCATATATTTT.

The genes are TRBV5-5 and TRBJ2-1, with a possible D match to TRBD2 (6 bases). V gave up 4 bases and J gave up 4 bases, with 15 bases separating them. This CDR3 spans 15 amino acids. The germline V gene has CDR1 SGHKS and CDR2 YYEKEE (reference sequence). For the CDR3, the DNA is TGTGCCAGCAGCCTCGTAGCGGCTCGTTACAATGAGCAGTTCTTC. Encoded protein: CASSLVAARYNEQFF.

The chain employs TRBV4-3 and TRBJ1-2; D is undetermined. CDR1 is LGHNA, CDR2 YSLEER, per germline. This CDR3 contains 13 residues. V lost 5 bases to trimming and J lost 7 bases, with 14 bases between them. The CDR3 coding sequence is TGCGCCAGCAGCAAGACTTCGGCGAGTGGCTACACCTTC. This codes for CASSKTSASGYTF.

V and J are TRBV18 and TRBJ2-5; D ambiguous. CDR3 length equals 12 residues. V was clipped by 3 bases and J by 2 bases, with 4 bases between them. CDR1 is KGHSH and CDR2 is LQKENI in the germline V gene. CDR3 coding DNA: TGTGCCAGCTCACCGGAACAAGAGACCCAGTACTTC. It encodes CASSPEQETQYF.

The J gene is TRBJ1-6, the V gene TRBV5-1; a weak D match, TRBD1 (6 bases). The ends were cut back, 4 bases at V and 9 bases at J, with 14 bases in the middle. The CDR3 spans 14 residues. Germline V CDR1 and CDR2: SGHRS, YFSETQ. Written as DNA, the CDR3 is TGCGCCAGCAGCAACCGACAGGAAGGTTCACCCCTCCACTTT. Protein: CASSNRQEGSPLHF. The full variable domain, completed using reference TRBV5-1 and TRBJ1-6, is KAGVTQTPRYLIKTRGQQVTLSCSPISGHRSVSWYQQTPGQGLQFLFEYFSETQRNKGNFPGRFSGRQFSNSRSEMNVSTLELGDSALYLCASSNRQEGSPLHFGNGTRLTVT.

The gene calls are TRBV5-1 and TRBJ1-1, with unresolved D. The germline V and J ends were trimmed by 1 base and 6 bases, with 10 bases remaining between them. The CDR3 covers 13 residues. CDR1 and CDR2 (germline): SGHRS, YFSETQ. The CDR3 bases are TGCGCCAGCAGCTTGATGGGGTCCCCTGAAGCTTTCTTT. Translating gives CASSLMGSPEAFF.

CDR3: CASSYLTGTGVGPQHF. In DNA, the CDR3 is TGTGCCAGCAGTTACTTGACGGGGACCGGAGTAGGGCCCCAGCATTTT. V is TRBV6-5 and J is TRBJ1-5, with a tentative D call TRBD1 (5 bases). CDR1 and CDR2 from the germline V gene are MNHEY and SVGAGI. The CDR3 is made up of 16 amino acids. V was pared by 1 base and J by 9 bases, with 19 bases between.

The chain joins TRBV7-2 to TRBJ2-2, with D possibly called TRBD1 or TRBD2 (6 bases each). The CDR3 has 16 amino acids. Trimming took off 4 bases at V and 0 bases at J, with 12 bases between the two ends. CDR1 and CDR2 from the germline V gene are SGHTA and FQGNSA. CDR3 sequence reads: CASSSYREANTGELFF. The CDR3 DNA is TGTGCCAGCAGCTCCTACAGGGAGGCGAACACCGGGGAGCTGTTTTTT.

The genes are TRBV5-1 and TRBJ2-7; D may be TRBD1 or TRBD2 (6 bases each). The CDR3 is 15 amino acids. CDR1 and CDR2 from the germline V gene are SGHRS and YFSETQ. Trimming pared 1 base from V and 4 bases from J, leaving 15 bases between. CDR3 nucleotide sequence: TGCGCCAGCAGCTTGACAGGGAACGCGGGGTACGAGCAGTACTTC. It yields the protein CASSLTGNAGYEQYF.

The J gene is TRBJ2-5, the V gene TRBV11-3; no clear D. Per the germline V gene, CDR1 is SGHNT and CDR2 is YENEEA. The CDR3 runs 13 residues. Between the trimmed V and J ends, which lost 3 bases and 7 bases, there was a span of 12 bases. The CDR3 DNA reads TGTGCCAGCAGCTTCGGCCGAGTAGGGACCCAGTACTTC. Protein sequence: CASSFGRVGTQYF.

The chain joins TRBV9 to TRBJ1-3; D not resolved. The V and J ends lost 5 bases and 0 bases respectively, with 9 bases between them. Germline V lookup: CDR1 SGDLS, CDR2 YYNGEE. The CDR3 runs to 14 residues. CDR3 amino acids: CASSPMVSGNTIYF. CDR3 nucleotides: TGTGCCAGCAGTCCCATGGTCTCTGGAAACACCATATATTTT.

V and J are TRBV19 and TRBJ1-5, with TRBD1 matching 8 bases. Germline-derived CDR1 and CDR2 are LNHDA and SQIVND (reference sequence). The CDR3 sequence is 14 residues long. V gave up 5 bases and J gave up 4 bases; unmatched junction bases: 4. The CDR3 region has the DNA TGTGCCAGTAGTGACAGACAGGGGAATCAGCCCCAGCATTTT. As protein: CASSDRQGNQPQHF.

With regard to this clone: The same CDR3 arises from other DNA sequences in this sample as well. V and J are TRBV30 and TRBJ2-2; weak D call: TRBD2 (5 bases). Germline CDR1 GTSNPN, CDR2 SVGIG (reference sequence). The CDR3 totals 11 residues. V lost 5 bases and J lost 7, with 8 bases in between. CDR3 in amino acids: CAWAGGGELFF. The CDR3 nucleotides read TGTGCCTGGGCAGGAGGCGGGGAGCTGTTTTTT.

CDR3 nucleotides: TGCAGTGCTTACTACACTGAAGCTTTCTTT. It codes for CSAYYTEAFF. The chain recombines TRBV20-1 with TRBJ1-1; D call uncertain. Germline assignment: CDR1 DFQATT and CDR2 SNEGSKA (reference sequence). This CDR3 spans 10 amino acids. The ends were cut back, 5 bases at V and 3 bases at J, with 4 bases in the middle.

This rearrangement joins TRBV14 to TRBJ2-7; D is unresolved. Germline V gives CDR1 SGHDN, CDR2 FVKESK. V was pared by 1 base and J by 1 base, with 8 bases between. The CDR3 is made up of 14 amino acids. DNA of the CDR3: TGTGCCAGCAGCCAAGTTAGGCAGTCCTACGAGCAGTACTTC. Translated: CASSQVRQSYEQYF.

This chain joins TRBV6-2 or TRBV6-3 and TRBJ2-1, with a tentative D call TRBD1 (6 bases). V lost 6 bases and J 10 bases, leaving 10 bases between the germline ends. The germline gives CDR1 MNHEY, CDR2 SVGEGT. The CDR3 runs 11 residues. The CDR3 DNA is TGTGCCAGCAGCCGCGACAGGGAGCAGTTCTTC. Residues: CASSRDREQFF.

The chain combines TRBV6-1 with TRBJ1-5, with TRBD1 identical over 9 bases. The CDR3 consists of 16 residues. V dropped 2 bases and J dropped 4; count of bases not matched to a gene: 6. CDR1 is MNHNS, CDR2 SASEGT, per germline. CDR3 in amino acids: CASSEWTGVGNQPQHF. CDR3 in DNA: TGTGCCAGCAGTGAATGGACAGGGGTTGGGAATCAGCCCCAGCATTTT.

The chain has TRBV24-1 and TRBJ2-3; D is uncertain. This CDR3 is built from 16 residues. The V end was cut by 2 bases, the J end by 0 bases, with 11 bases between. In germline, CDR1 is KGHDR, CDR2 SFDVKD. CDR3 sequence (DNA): TGTGCCACCAGTGATTGGGGAACGGGTAGCACAGATACGCAGTATTTT. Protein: CATSDWGTGSTDTQYF.

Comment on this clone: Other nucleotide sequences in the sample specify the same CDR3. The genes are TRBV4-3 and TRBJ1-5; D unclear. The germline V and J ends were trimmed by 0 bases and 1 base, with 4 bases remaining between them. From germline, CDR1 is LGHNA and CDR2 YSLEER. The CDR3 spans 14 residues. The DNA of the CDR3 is TGCGCCAGCAGCCAAGATCGGAGCAATCAGCCCCAGCATTTT. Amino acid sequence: CASSQDRSNQPQHF.

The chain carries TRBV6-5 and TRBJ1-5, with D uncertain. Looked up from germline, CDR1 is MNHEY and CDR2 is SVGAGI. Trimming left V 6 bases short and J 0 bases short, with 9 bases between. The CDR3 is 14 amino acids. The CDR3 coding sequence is TGTGCCAGCAGAATAACCATTAGCAATCAGCCCCAGCATTTT. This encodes CASRITISNQPQHF.

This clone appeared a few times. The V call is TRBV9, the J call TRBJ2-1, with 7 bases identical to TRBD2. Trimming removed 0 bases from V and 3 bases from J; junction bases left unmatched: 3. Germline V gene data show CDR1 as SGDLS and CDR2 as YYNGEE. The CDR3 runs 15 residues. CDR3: CASSVAGTNYNEQFF. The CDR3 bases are TGTGCCAGCAGCGTAGCCGGGACTAACTACAATGAGCAGTTCTTC.

The CDR3 bases are TGTGCCAGCCAGAGGACTAGGAGTGAGCAGTTCTTC. Protein product: CASQRTRSEQFF. V usage is TRBV2 and J usage is TRBJ2-1, with 7 nucleotides matching TRBD2. This CDR3 region has 12 residues. Per the germline V gene, CDR1 is SNHLY and CDR2 is FYNNEI. J was trimmed by 9 bases and V by 8 bases; bases with no gene match: 7.